This T cell receptor (beta chain) was sequenced for a study of T cell repertoires in chronic hepatitis B (dated by TCRdb to about 2019). The germline V gene encodes CDR1 SNHLY and CDR2 FYNNEI. Including the terminal cysteine and phenylalanine, the CDR3 comprises 15 residues. The sequence is cut down to CDR3 DNA, 45 bases in frame from base 1. The junction shows trimming of 9 bases on V and 4 bases on J, and the gene matches do not reach 8 bases of it. Points on this clone: No qualities accompany the bases; no much larger clone lies one base away.

Library preparation employed the immunoSEQ multiplex PCR assay. TCRdb's version of the immuneACCESS table is confined to in-frame rearrangements and falls short of the full clone set. An unresolved V gene accounts for under half of the shortfall where checked; the remainder is of unknown origin. The sample's clone listing holds 87 clones. This clonotype was obtained from a human donor with chronic hepatitis B virus infection. The rearranged segments are TRBV2 and TRBJ2-2, and 10 junction bases match TRBD1. Source material: HBV core (core195) epitope-specific CD8+ T cells from PBMCs. In nucleotide form, the sequence is TGTGCCAGTGAAGGGACAGGGGTTTCCACCGGGGAGCTGTTTTTT. Its product reads: CASEGTGVSTGELFF.